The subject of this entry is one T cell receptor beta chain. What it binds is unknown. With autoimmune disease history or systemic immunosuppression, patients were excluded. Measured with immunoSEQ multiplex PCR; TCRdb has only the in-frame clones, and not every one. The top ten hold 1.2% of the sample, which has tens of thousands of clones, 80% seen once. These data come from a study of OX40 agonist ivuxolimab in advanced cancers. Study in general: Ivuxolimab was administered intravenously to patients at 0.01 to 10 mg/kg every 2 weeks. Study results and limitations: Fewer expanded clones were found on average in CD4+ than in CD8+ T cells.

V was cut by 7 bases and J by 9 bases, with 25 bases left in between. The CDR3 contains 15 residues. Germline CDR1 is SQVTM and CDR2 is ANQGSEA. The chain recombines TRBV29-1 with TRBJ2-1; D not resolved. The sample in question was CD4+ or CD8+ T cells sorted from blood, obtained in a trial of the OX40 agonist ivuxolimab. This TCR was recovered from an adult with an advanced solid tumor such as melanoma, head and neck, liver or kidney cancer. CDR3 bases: TGCAGCGCTACTGATGGCCGAGACGGACGGAGTGAGCAGTTCTTC. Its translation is CSATDGRDGRSEQFF.